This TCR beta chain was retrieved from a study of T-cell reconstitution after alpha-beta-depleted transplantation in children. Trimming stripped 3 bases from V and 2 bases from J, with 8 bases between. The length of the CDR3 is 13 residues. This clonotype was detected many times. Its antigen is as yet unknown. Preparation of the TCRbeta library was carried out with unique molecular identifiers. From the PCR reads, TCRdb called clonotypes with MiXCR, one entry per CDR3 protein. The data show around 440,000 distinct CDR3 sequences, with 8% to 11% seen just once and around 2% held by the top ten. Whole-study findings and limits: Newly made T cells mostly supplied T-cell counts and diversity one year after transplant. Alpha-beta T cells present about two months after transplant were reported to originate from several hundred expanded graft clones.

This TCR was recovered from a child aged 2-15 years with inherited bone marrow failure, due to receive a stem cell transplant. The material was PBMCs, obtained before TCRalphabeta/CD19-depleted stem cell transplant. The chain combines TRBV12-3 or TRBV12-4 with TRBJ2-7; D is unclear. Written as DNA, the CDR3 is TGTGCCAGCAGTTTGGACGGCCCCTACGAGCAGTACTTC. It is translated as CASSLDGPYEQYF.